These 19 T cell receptor beta chains originate from one sample sequenced in a study of blood T cell repertoires in COVID-19. The table came from immunoSEQ multiplex PCR; TCRdb's copy has only in-frame clones and leaves some out. The table has roughly 340,000 clones, about 89% seen once; the top ten hold 6% to 7%. The sequenced sample consisted of peripheral blood. These TCRs come from a woman between 45 and 65 years old with COVID-19, enrolled during active disease.

This chain connects TRBV5-1 to TRBJ2-1, with D possibly being TRBD2 (6 bases). Germline V gives CDR1 SGHRS, CDR2 YFSETQ. The CDR3 totals 15 residues. V was pared by 4 bases and J by 9 bases, with 20 bases between. The CDR3 loop is CASSTGGVGLIEQFF. The CDR3 DNA is TGCGCCAGCAGCACCGGGGGAGTAGGGTTGATTGAGCAGTTCTTC.

This chain uses TRBV11-3 with TRBJ2-1; TRBD1 agrees at 7 bases. The J segment lost 9 bases and the V segment lost 5 bases, leaving 13 bases of the junction unmatched. The germline gives CDR1 SGHNT, CDR2 YENEEA. The CDR3 totals 15 residues. The DNA of the CDR3 is TGTGCCAGCAGCCGCCTGACAGGGTCACGTAGTGAGCAGTTCTTC. Translation gives CASSRLTGSRSEQFF.

The V and J genes are TRBV5-4 and TRBJ2-3; maybe TRBD1 (6 bases). CDR3 length: 17 residues. Germline lookup yields CDR1 SGHNT and CDR2 YYREEE (reference sequence). V lost 2 bases and J lost 2, with 18 bases in between. DNA for the CDR3: TGTGCCAGCAGCTTCAAAGGAAGGGGGATCCTCACAGATACGCAGTATTTT. This encodes CASSFKGRGILTDTQYF.

This clone was detected only once. V and J are TRBV27 and TRBJ1-4; 7 bases map to TRBD1. The CDR3 runs to 15 residues. From germline, CDR1 is MNHEY and CDR2 SMNVEV (reference sequence). V lost 5 bases and J lost 2; bases outside the gene matches: 5. The CDR3 loop reads CASSGYRGTNEKLFF. The CDR3 DNA reads TGTGCCAGCAGTGGATACAGGGGTACTAATGAAAAACTGTTTTTT.

The genes are TRBV3-1 (or the pseudogene TRBV3-2) and TRBJ1-2; TRBD1 agrees at 9 bases. Germline V gene data show CDR1 as LGHDT and CDR2 as YNNKEL (reference sequence). The J segment lost 4 bases and the V segment lost 2 bases, leaving 5 bases of the junction unmatched. This CDR3 has 15 residues. This CDR3 is CASSQNRGQGYGYTF. CDR3 bases: TGTGCCAGCAGCCAAAACAGGGGGCAAGGCTATGGCTACACCTTC.

The V and J genes are TRBV15 and TRBJ1-2; D not certain. V dropped 3 bases and J dropped 1 base, with 12 bases sitting between them. CDR3 length equals 15 residues. Germline loops: CDR1 LNHNV, CDR2 YYDKDF (reference sequence). CDR3 amino acids: CATSRGGSGNYGYTF. The CDR3, as DNA: TGTGCCACCAGCAGGGGCGGGTCGGGTAACTATGGCTACACCTTC. Using reference TRBV15 and TRBJ1-2 for the parts outside the CDR3, the full variable domain is DAMVIQNPRYQVTQFGKPVTLSCSQTLNHNVMYWYQQKSSQAPKLLFHYYDKDFNNEADTPDNFQSRRPNTSFCFLDIRSPGLGDTAMYLCATSRGGSGNYGYTFGSGTRLTVV.

The J gene is TRBJ2-2, the V gene TRBV18; a possible D gene is TRBD2 (5 bases). The CDR3 runs to 16 residues. Germline V gives CDR1 KGHSH, CDR2 LQKENI. Trimming cost V 2 bases and J 1 base, with 11 bases left between them. CDR3 sequence: CASSPASGKNTGELFF. The CDR3 DNA is TGTGCCAGCTCACCAGCCTCGGGAAAGAACACCGGGGAGCTGTTTTTT.

This chain links TRBV12-5 with TRBJ2-3; tentatively, D is TRBD1 (5 bases). Trimming cost V 1 base and J 3 bases, with 11 bases left between them. CDR3 length: 15 residues. The germline gives CDR1 LGHNT, CDR2 FRNRAP. Here the CDR3 DNA reads TGTGCTAGTGGTTTGGGACAGTCGGAGACAGATACGCAGTATTTT. As protein: CASGLGQSETDTQYF.

J is TRBJ2-5 and V is TRBV5-1, with 11 bases fitting TRBD1. This CDR3 has 18 amino acids. V trimming: 3 bases; J trimming: 2 bases; junction bases outside the gene matches: 12. CDR1 is SGHRS, CDR2 YFSETQ, per germline. The CDR3 sequence: CASSSREWGQGGQETQYF. CDR3 sequence (DNA): TGCGCCAGCAGCTCCCGGGAATGGGGACAGGGGGGACAAGAGACCCAGTACTTC.

This chain joins TRBV10-2 and TRBJ1-6, with D tentatively TRBD1 (6 bases). The CDR3 consists of 15 residues. CDR1 is WSHSY and CDR2 is SAAADI in the germline V gene. V was clipped by 6 bases and J by 8 bases, with 17 bases between them. The CDR3 DNA sequence: TGCGCCAGCAGGCGGACAGCCGGGCGGGATTCACCCCTCCACTTT. This gives the protein CASRRTAGRDSPLHF.

The chain carries TRBV27 and TRBJ2-7; 9 bases are a match to TRBD2. The germline V gene has CDR1 MNHEY and CDR2 SMNVEV (reference sequence). This CDR3 is built from 14 residues. The V gene end was trimmed by 1 base and the J gene end by 7 bases; junction bases not matched to a gene: 5. CDR3 bases: TGTGCCAGCAGTTTATGGCGGGAGGGCCGTGAGCAGTACTTC. It specifies CASSLWREGREQYF.

V usage is TRBV18 and J usage is TRBJ1-6; D unclear. The CDR3 length is 15 residues. Per the germline V gene, CDR1 is KGHSH and CDR2 is LQKENI. V lost 2 bases to trimming and J lost 7 bases, with 12 bases between them. The CDR3 here is CASSPEELRNSPLHF. The CDR3, as DNA: TGTGCCAGCTCACCAGAGGAGCTCCGAAATTCACCCCTCCACTTT. Full variable domain (missing parts from reference TRBV18 and TRBJ1-6): NAGVMQNPRHLVRRRGQEARLRCSPMKGHSHVYWYRQLPEEGLKFMVYLQKENIIDESGMPKERFSAEFPKEGPSILRIQQVVRGDSAAYFCASSPEELRNSPLHFGNGTRLTVT.

The genes are TRBV5-5 and TRBJ1-5; maybe TRBD1 (6 bases). Trimming left V 0 bases short and J 1 base short, with 8 bases between. Germline CDR1 reads SGHKS; CDR2 reads YYEKEE (reference sequence). The CDR3 runs to 15 residues. The CDR3 coding sequence is TGTGCCAGCAGCTTGGAAGGGGGAAGCAATCAGCCCCAGCATTTT. Its protein is CASSLEGGSNQPQHF.

This rearrangement joins TRBV19 to TRBJ1-5; D may be TRBD1 (5 bases). The CDR3 sequence is 17 residues long. Trimming removed 3 bases from V and 2 bases from J, with 17 bases in between. CDR1 LNHDA and CDR2 SQIVND come from the germline V gene (reference sequence). This CDR3 reads CASSIRIRDSGNQPQHF. The CDR3, as DNA: TGTGCCAGTAGTATCCGGATCAGGGATAGTGGCAATCAGCCCCAGCATTTT.

The V call is TRBV2, the J call TRBJ1-4, with TRBD1 as a possible D gene (6 bases). The germline CDR1 and CDR2 sequences are SNHLY and FYNNEI. The CDR3 contains 14 residues. Trimming removed 2 bases from V and 8 bases from J, with 12 bases in between. Here the CDR3 DNA reads TGTGCCAGCAGTGAAAATGGGGGCCGGGAAAAACTGTTTTTT. This encodes CASSENGGREKLFF. The whole variable domain, filled in from reference TRBV2 and TRBJ1-4, reads EPEVTQTPSHQVTQMGQEVILRCVPISNHLYFYWYRQILGQKVEFLVSFYNNEISEKSEIFDDQFSVERPDGSNFTLKIRSTKLEDSAMYFCASSENGGREKLFFGSGTQLSVL.

This clone occurred a few times. V is TRBV5-4 and J is TRBJ2-7, with D perhaps TRBD1 (6 bases). The ends were cut back, 3 bases at V and 1 base at J, with 8 bases in the middle. Per the germline V gene, CDR1 is SGHNT and CDR2 is YYREEE (reference sequence). CDR3 length equals 13 residues. The CDR3 DNA is TGTGCCAGCAGCTACACAGGGTCCTACGAGCAGTACTTC. Protein: CASSYTGSYEQYF. Full variable domain (outside the CDR3, taken from reference TRBV5-4 and TRBJ2-7): ETGVTQSPTHLIKTRGQQVTLRCSSQSGHNTVSWYQQALGQGPQFIFQYYREEENGRGNFPPRFSGLQFPNYSSELNVNALELDDSALYLCASSYTGSYEQYFGPGTRLTVT.

The CDR3 loop reads CASSKGLADPGEQFF. Written as DNA, the CDR3 is TGTGCCAGCAGCAAAGGACTAGCGGATCCTGGGGAGCAGTTCTTC. The chain joins TRBV21-1 to TRBJ2-1; no DNA check was done on the table's D call, TRBD2. TRBV21-1 is assigned pseudogene status. CDR3 length equals 15 residues.

V usage is TRBV4-2 and J usage is TRBJ2-3; D is possibly TRBD2 (6 bases). This CDR3 spans 15 amino acids. V was cut by 4 bases and J by 3 bases, with 14 bases left in between. In germline, CDR1 is LGHNA, CDR2 YNFKEQ. In nucleotides, the CDR3 is TGTGCCAGCAGCCGGAGGGGCGCGGGGACAGATACGCAGTATTTT. Its translation: CASSRRGAGTDTQYF.

The chain recombines TRBV30 with TRBJ2-5; weak D call: TRBD1 (6 bases). Germline V lookup: CDR1 GTSNPN, CDR2 SVGIG (reference sequence). V was clipped by 4 bases and J by 5 bases, with 20 bases between them. The CDR3 spans 15 residues. This CDR3 reads CAWNFMTGPRETQYF. The CDR3 DNA reads as TGTGCCTGGAACTTTATGACAGGACCCCGGGAGACCCAGTACTTC. The entire variable domain, with the rest obtained from reference TRBV30 and TRBJ2-5, is as follows: SQTIHQWPATLVQPVGSPLSLECTVEGTSNPNLYWYRQAAGRGLQLLFYSVGIGQISSEVPQNLSASRPQDRQFILSSKKLLLSDSGFYLCAWNFMTGPRETQYFGPGTRLLVL.